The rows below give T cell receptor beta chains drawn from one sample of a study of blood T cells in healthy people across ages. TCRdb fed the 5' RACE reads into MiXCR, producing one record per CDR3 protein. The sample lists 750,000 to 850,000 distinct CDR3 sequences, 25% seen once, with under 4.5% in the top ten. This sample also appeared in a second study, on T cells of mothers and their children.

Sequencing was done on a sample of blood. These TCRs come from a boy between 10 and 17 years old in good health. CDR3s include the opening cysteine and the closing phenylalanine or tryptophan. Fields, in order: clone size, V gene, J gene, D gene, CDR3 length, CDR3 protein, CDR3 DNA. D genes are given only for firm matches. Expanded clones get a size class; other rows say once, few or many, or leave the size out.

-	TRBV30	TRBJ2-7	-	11	CAWSQRYEQYF	TGTGCCTGGAGTCAACGCTACGAGCAGTACTTC
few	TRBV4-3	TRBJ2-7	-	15	CASSQDISGLGGQYF	TGCGCCAGCAGCCAAGATATTTCAGGGCTCGGCGGGCAGTACTTC
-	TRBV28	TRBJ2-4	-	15	CASSSRTATGNIQYF	TGTGCCAGCAGTTCGAGGACCGCCACCGGAAACATTCAGTACTTC
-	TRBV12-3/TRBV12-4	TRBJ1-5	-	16	CASSPLTGYSNQPQHF	TGTGCCAGCAGTCCATTGACAGGCTATAGCAATCAGCCCCAGCATTTT
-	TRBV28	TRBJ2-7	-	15	CASSRGDSLRSEQYF	TGTGCCAGCAGTAGGGGGGACAGTCTCCGTTCCGAGCAGTACTTC
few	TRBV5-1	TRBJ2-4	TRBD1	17	CASSFGGQGAAKNIQYF	TGCGCCAGCAGCTTCGGCGGACAGGGGGCGGCCAAAAACATTCAGTACTTC
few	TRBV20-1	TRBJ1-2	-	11	CSAGTNYGYTF	TGCAGTGCCGGCACTAACTATGGCTACACCTTC
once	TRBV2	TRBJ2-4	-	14	CASERWGTKNIQYF	TGTGCCAGCGAGAGGTGGGGGACCAAAAACATTCAGTACTTC
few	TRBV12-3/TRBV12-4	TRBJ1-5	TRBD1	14	CASSSDRPPWPQHF	TGTGCCAGCAGTTCGGACAGGCCTCCATGGCCCCAGCATTTT
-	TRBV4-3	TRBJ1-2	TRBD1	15	CASSQSDRGSYGYTF	TGCGCCAGCAGCCAATCGGACAGGGGTAGCTATGGCTACACCTTC
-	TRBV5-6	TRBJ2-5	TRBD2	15	CASSSPAGGGETQYF	TGTGCCAGCAGTTCGCCAGCGGGGGGCGGGGAGACCCAGTACTTC
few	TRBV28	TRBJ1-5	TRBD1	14	CASLRTGNDRPQHF	TGTGCCAGCCTACGGACAGGGAATGATCGGCCCCAGCATTTT
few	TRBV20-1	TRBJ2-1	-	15	CSAASGESSYNEQFF	TGCAGTGCCGCCTCAGGGGAGAGCTCCTACAATGAGCAGTTCTTC
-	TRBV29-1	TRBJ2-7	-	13	CSVGPGEPYEQYF	TGCAGCGTTGGGCCAGGGGAGCCCTACGAGCAGTACTTC
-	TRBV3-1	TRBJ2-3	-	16	CASSSESKRQNNTQYF	TGTGCCAGCAGCTCCGAAAGCAAACGACAGAATAATACGCAGTATTTT
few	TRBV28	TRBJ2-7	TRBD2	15	CASRPGVAGVFEQYF	TGTGCCAGCAGACCTGGGGTAGCGGGAGTATTCGAGCAGTACTTC
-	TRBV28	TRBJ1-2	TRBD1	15	CASSLSPTGGYGYTF	TGTGCCAGCAGTTTATCTCCTACAGGGGGCTATGGCTACACCTTC
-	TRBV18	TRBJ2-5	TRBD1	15	CASNRQGVVGETQYF	TGTGCCAGCAACCGACAGGGAGTTGTAGGAGAGACCCAGTACTTC
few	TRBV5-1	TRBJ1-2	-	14	CASSAGGAISGYTF	TGCGCCAGCAGCGCCGGAGGGGCGATTAGTGGCTACACCTTC
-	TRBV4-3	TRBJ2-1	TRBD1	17	CASSQFDGTARNNEQFF	TGCGCCAGCAGCCAATTTGACGGGACAGCGCGGAACAATGAGCAGTTCTTC
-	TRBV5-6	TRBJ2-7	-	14	CASSLFPAAYEQYF	TGTGCCAGCAGCTTATTCCCAGCGGCCTACGAGCAGTACTTC
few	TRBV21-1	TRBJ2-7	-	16	CASSTRDSTTSYEQYF	TGTGCCAGCAGCACGCGGGACAGTACCACATCCTACGAGCAGTACTTC
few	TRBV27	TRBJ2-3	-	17	CASSLGARGPSTDTQYF	TGTGCCAGCAGTTTAGGGGCCAGGGGACCTAGCACAGATACGCAGTATTTT
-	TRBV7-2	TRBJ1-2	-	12	CASERGVYGYTF	TGTGCCAGCGAAAGGGGGGTGTATGGCTACACCTTC
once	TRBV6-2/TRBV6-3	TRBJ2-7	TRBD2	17	CASSFSPGLAGAYEQYF	TGTGCCAGCAGTTTCTCGCCGGGACTAGCGGGAGCCTACGAGCAGTACTTC
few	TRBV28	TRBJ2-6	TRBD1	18	CASSSTGGPHPGANVLTF	TGTGCCAGCAGTTCAACAGGGGGTCCCCACCCTGGGGCCAACGTCCTGACTTTC
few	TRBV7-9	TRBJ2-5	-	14	CASSLADIQETQYF	TGTGCCAGCAGCTTAGCGGACATCCAAGAGACCCAGTACTTC
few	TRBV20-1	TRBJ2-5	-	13	CSAFPDPGHAQYF	TGCAGTGCTTTTCCGGACCCCGGCCATGCCCAGTACTTC
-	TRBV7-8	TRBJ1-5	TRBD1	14	CASSDYRGRQPQHF	TGTGCCAGCAGCGACTACAGGGGAAGGCAGCCCCAGCATTTT
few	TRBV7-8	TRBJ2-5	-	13	CASSLRQGTTQYF	TGTGCCAGCAGCTTACGGCAGGGGACGACCCAGTACTTC
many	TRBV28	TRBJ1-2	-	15	CASSPPGRPNYGYTF	TGTGCCAGCAGTCCCCCGGGACGGCCTAACTATGGCTACACCTTC
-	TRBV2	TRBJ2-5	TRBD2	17	CASSVGPAGGPGETPYF	TGTGCCAGCAGTGTTGGTCCGGCGGGGGGGCCGGGAGAGACCCCGTACTTC
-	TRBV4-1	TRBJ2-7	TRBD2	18	CASSQEGTSGRTFYEQYF	TGCGCCAGCAGCCAAGAAGGGACTAGCGGGAGGACTTTCTACGAGCAGTACTTC
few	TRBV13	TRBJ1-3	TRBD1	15	CASSGGTASGNTIYF	TGTGCCAGCAGCGGCGGGACAGCCTCTGGAAACACCATATATTTT
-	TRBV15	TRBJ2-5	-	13	CATSKGGVETQYF	TGTGCCACCAGCAAGGGGGGGGTAGAGACCCAGTACTTC
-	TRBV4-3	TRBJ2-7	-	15	CASSQDLPGLYEQYF	TGCGCCAGCAGCCAAGATCTCCCAGGACTCTACGAGCAGTACTTC
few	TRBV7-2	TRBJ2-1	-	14	CASSLDGRANEQFF	TGTGCCAGCAGCTTAGATGGCAGGGCGAATGAGCAGTTCTTC
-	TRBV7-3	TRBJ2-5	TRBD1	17	CASSQNPGTGNAETQYF	TGTGCCAGCAGCCAAAATCCCGGGACAGGGAATGCCGAGACCCAGTACTTC
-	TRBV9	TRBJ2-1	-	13	CASSALLDFEQFF	TGTGCCAGCAGCGCCCTACTAGATTTTGAGCAGTTCTTC
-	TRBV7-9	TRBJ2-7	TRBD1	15	CASSLGQGTYYEQYF	TGTGCCAGCAGCTTAGGACAGGGTACCTATTACGAGCAGTACTTC
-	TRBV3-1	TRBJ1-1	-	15	CASSPLGGRNTEAFF	TGTGCCAGCAGCCCCCTTGGGGGAAGGAACACTGAAGCTTTCTTT